This TCR beta chain emerged from a study of blood T cell repertoires in COVID-19. About the study: Acute and convalescent COVID-19 samples came from the United States, Italy and Spain.

V lost 1 base to trimming and J lost 0 bases, with 7 bases between them. Germline V CDR1 and CDR2: SNHLY, FYNNEI. This CDR3 comprises 16 residues. The method was immunoSEQ multiplex PCR; TCRdb's version includes in-frame clones alone and lacks a portion of them. Seen here are roughly 200,000 clones, approximately 80% observed once, and the top ten hold 18%. The source is a woman older than 75 with active or convalescent COVID-19. V is TRBV2 and J is TRBJ2-6, with a weak D call TRBD1 (5 bases). Sequenced material: peripheral blood. The CDR3 DNA reads TGTGCCAGCAGTGAAGGACAGTACTCTGGGGCCAACGTCCTGACTTTC. Amino acids: CASSEGQYSGANVLTF. Looking up the rest from reference TRBV2 and TRBJ2-6 gives the full variable domain: EPEVTQTPSHQVTQMGQEVILRCVPISNHLYFYWYRQILGQKVEFLVSFYNNEISEKSEIFDDQFSVERPDGSNFTLKIRSTKLEDSAMYFCASSEGQYSGANVLTFGAGSRLTVL.